This TCR beta chain was observed in a study of T cell responses to AZD1222 COVID-19 vaccine. General study findings and limits: The study found vaccine-associated CD4 TCRs spanning spike, dominant at 160-218 and 743-854. Only 5 or 6 people who got AZD1222 tested seropositive at baseline. Possibly, clonal diversity was underestimated; donors were largely white British and included more females.

On this clone itself: What it recognizes is unknown.

The length of the CDR3 is 17 residues. The V gene lost 4 bases and the J gene lost 4 bases, with 23 bases spanning the gap. From germline, CDR1 is LNHNV and CDR2 YYDKDF (reference sequence). Sequenced by immunoSEQ multiplex PCR; TCRdb stores in-frame clones only, minus some. The table records 120,000 or so clones, about 89% of them present only once. The sequences come from peripheral blood, collected on day 0 of AZD1222 vaccination. The TCR was taken from an adult in good health. The chain couples TRBV15 to TRBJ2-7; D may correspond to TRBD1 or TRBD2 (6 bases each). The CDR3, as DNA: TGTGCCACCAGCATCGGACAGCCTTGGAGGGGGAGTTACGAGCAGTACTTC. Encoded protein: CATSIGQPWRGSYEQYF.